The 30 T cell receptor beta chains below all came from one sample that was sequenced in a study of cytomegalovirus exposure and HLA in healthy donors. PCR was performed using 60 Vbeta and 13 Jbeta primers. Sequencing was performed with immunoSEQ multiplex PCR; in TCRdb, only in-frame clones are kept and a portion is missing. The table shows roughly 110,000 clones, with about 76% occurring only once. The specimen was PBMCs. The source of these receptors is a woman between 50 and 59 years old in good health and CMV-seropositive.

The chain recombines TRBV28 with TRBJ1-1, with a tentative D call TRBD1 (5 bases). This CDR3 is built from 16 residues. CDR1 is MDHEN and CDR2 is SYDVKM in the germline V gene. V dropped 5 bases and J dropped 0 bases, with 16 bases sitting between them. For the CDR3, the DNA is TGTGCCAGCAGTCCCCGTGGGGGAGGGATGAACACTGAAGCTTTCTTT. Protein sequence: CASSPRGGGMNTEAFF.

J is TRBJ1-1 and V is TRBV28; D perhaps matches TRBD1 (6 bases). Trimming cost V 0 bases and J 6 bases, with 11 bases left between them. The CDR3 runs to 14 residues. Per germline, CDR1 MDHEN and CDR2 SYDVKM. The CDR3: CASSLWGAQAEAFF. DNA for the CDR3: TGTGCCAGCAGTTTATGGGGGGCCCAGGCTGAAGCTTTCTTT.

This chain uses TRBV5-1 with TRBJ2-3, with 8 bases aligning to TRBD2. There are 21 residues in the CDR3. Germline V CDR1 and CDR2: SGHRS, YFSETQ. V was clipped by 0 bases and J by 4 bases; unmatched bases: 22. The CDR3 loop reads CASSLGWRGFLAGLEADTQYF. CDR3 in DNA: TGCGCCAGCAGCTTGGGATGGCGGGGGTTTCTAGCGGGCCTCGAGGCAGATACGCAGTATTTT.

V and J are TRBV7-9 and TRBJ1-2, with TRBD1 identical over 7 bases. Per germline, CDR1 SEHNR and CDR2 FQNEAQ (reference sequence). V trimming: 1 base; J trimming: 4 bases; junction bases outside the gene matches: 9. CDR3 length equals 16 residues. The CDR3 region has the DNA TGTGCCAGCAGCTTAGGGGACAGTCGTTTTTTCTATGGCTACACCTTC. It codes for CASSLGDSRFFYGYTF.

This chain joins TRBV30 and TRBJ1-2; D is unclear. The CDR3 sequence is 13 residues long. Germline V gene data show CDR1 as GTSNPN and CDR2 as SVGIG (reference sequence). Trimming removed 1 base from V and 0 bases from J, with 6 bases in between. CDR3 residues: CAWSEEANYGYTF. The CDR3 DNA is TGTGCCTGGAGTGAGGAGGCTAACTATGGCTACACCTTC.

This clone was seen a handful of times. V usage is TRBV5-4 and J usage is TRBJ2-3; 7 nucleotides agree with TRBD2. Trimming took 1 base from V and 0 from J; bases not matched to a gene: 11. The CDR3 spans 18 residues. The germline CDR1 and CDR2 sequences are SGHNT and YYREEE (reference sequence). The CDR3 nucleotides are TGTGCCAGCAGCTTGTCATGGGAAGCGGGGCACAGCACAGATACGCAGTATTTT. Protein product: CASSLSWEAGHSTDTQYF.

This chain links TRBV10-3 with TRBJ1-2, with TRBD1 identical over 9 bases. J was trimmed by 2 bases and V by 2 bases; bases with no gene match: 6. The CDR3 length is 16 residues. Germline lookup yields CDR1 ENHRY and CDR2 SYGVKD. This CDR3 reads CAISEVGTGKNYGYTF. The DNA for the CDR3 is TGTGCCATCAGTGAGGTTGGGACAGGGAAAAACTATGGCTACACCTTC.

This chain links TRBV2 with TRBJ1-1; D uncertain. Germline assignment: CDR1 SNHLY and CDR2 FYNNEI. Trimming took 6 bases from V and 11 from J, leaving 16 bases between them. The CDR3 length is 12 residues. CDR3 loop: CASSVVASRAFF. For the CDR3, the DNA is TGTGCCAGCAGCGTCGTCGCTAGTCGGGCTTTCTTT. Using reference TRBV2 and TRBJ1-1 for the parts outside the CDR3, the full variable domain is EPEVTQTPSHQVTQMGQEVILRCVPISNHLYFYWYRQILGQKVEFLVSFYNNEISEKSEIFDDQFSVERPDGSNFTLKIRSTKLEDSAMYFCASSVVASRAFFGQGTRLTVV.

The rearrangement joins TRBV6-5 to TRBJ1-5, with D possibly matching TRBD1 (6 bases). Germline values: CDR1 MNHEY, CDR2 SVGAGI. There are 15 residues in the CDR3. Between the trimmed V and J ends, which lost 6 bases and 0 bases, there was a span of 12 bases. CDR3 in amino acids: CASSPSGDSNQPQHF. As DNA, the CDR3 is TGTGCCAGCAGCCCCTCAGGGGATAGCAATCAGCCCCAGCATTTT.

As to this clone: One end of the junction does not line up with germline, which may come from a read error. The CDR3 sequence is CSSSLNRDNPNSPLHF. The CDR3 region has the DNA TGTTCCAGCAGCCTCAACCGAGACAACCCTAATTCACCCCTCCACTTT. The chain joins TRBV7-9 to TRBJ1-6; D remains unclear. The germline gives CDR1 SEHNR, CDR2 FQNEAQ (reference sequence). The CDR3 runs 16 residues.

This clone has a handful of counts. J is TRBJ2-7 and V is TRBV10-3; 11 bases fit TRBD1. In germline, CDR1 is ENHRY, CDR2 SYGVKD. The ends lost 8 bases at V and 2 bases at J; junction bases unmatched: 8. There are 15 residues in the CDR3. This CDR3 is CAIGKGQGEPYEQYF. The CDR3 DNA sequence: TGTGCCATCGGTAAGGGACAGGGGGAGCCCTACGAGCAGTACTTC.

This clone was counted only a few times. The genes are TRBV4-2 and TRBJ2-4; 11 positions match TRBD2. The CDR3 length is 17 residues. CDR1 is LGHNA, CDR2 YNFKEQ, per germline. The trim removed 0 bases at V and 6 bases at J, leaving 7 bases unmatched. CDR3 bases: TGTGCCAGCAGCCAAGAGGGGTCTAGCGGGGGGACAAACATTCAGTACTTC. Protein: CASSQEGSSGGTNIQYF.

The chain employs TRBV28 and TRBJ1-4; the D gene is possibly TRBD1 (5 bases). Trimming took 2 bases from V and 5 from J, leaving 12 bases between them. This CDR3 contains 15 residues. Germline assignment: CDR1 MDHEN and CDR2 SYDVKM. The CDR3 is CASSLGGSQNEKLFF. The CDR3 DNA is TGTGCCAGCAGTTTAGGGGGGAGTCAAAATGAAAAACTGTTTTTT.

V gene TRBV9 combines with J gene TRBJ1-1; maybe TRBD1 (5 bases). V was clipped by 2 bases and J by 2 bases, with 10 bases between them. Per germline, CDR1 SGDLS and CDR2 YYNGEE. The CDR3 is 14 residues long. The CDR3 here is CASSVTTVNTEAFF. The CDR3 DNA is TGTGCCAGCAGCGTTACGACAGTTAACACTGAAGCTTTCTTT. Complete variable domain (other parts from reference TRBV9 and TRBJ1-1): DSGVTQTPKHLITATGQRVTLRCSPRSGDLSVYWYQQSLDQGLQFLIQYYNGEERAKGNILERFSAQQFPDLHSELNLSSLELGDSALYFCASSVTTVNTEAFFGQGTRLTVV.

The V and J genes are TRBV30 and TRBJ1-2, with D unresolved. V was cut by 4 bases and J by 2 bases, with 5 bases left in between. CDR3 length equals 11 residues. From germline, CDR1 is GTSNPN and CDR2 SVGIG (reference sequence). CDR3 in DNA: TGTGCCTGGACAGGAAACTATGGCTACACCTTC. It is translated as CAWTGNYGYTF.

The genes are TRBV9 and TRBJ1-3, with 8 bases identical to TRBD1. The CDR3 sequence is 22 residues long. V lost 4 bases to trimming and J lost 7 bases; unmatched junction nucleotides: 31. Per germline, CDR1 SGDLS and CDR2 YYNGEE. The CDR3 DNA is TGTGCCAGCAGCATCGCCGGAACACATCCGGGACAGGTAATAAAATCGTCGAACACCATATATTTT. This gives the protein CASSIAGTHPGQVIKSSNTIYF.

The gene calls are TRBV27 and TRBJ1-2, with 10 bases matching TRBD1. Losses at the gene ends were 2 bases for V and 8 bases for J; bases not matched to a gene: 8. Germline CDR1 and CDR2: MNHEY and SMNVEV (reference sequence). The CDR3 has 15 residues. CDR3: CASSLVGQGFWGYTF. CDR3 sequence (DNA): TGTGCCAGCAGTTTAGTGGGACAGGGGTTCTGGGGCTACACCTTC.

The chain recombines TRBV12-2 with TRBJ1-4; the tabulated D call, TRBD1, remains unverified against the DNA. TRBV12-2 is reported as a pseudogene. CDR3 size: 16 residues. The CDR3 is CASRSASGQGDGKLFF. Written as DNA, the CDR3 is TGTGCAAGTCGCTCCGCGTCTGGGCAGGGGGATGGAAAACTGTTTTTT.

The chain uses TRBV6-1 and TRBJ1-2, with unresolved D. The CDR3 runs 16 residues. Germline V gives CDR1 MNHNS, CDR2 SASEGT. V gave up 1 base and J gave up 4 bases, with 16 bases separating them. This CDR3 is CASSEVGSTARYGYTF. DNA for the CDR3: TGTGCCAGCAGTGAAGTCGGGTCCACCGCTCGCTATGGCTACACCTTC.

The rearrangement uses TRBV7-8 and TRBJ2-7, with D maybe TRBD1 (5 bases). Germline loops: CDR1 SGHVS, CDR2 FQNEAQ. The CDR3 runs 15 residues. V lost 3 bases and J 0 bases, leaving 12 bases between the germline ends. The CDR3 sequence is CASSFNTGHSYEQYF. DNA of the CDR3: TGTGCCAGCAGCTTTAATACAGGACACTCCTACGAGCAGTACTTC.

This chain uses TRBV6-1 with TRBJ2-7, with D perhaps matching TRBD2 (5 bases). This CDR3 spans 14 amino acids. Germline CDR1 reads MNHNS; CDR2 reads SASEGT. Trimming removed 5 bases at V and 1 base at J, with 12 bases between. For the CDR3, the DNA is TGTGCCAGCAGTCCACTAGTGGGGTCCTACGAGCAGTACTTC. Its protein product is CASSPLVGSYEQYF.

The chain couples TRBV28 to TRBJ1-2, with TRBD1 matching 8 bases. CDR1 and CDR2 from the germline V gene are MDHEN and SYDVKM. The J segment lost 6 bases and the V segment lost 10 bases, leaving 10 bases of the junction unmatched. CDR3 size: 13 residues. Here the CDR3 reads CAIPTSGGDGYTF. CDR3 sequence (DNA): TGTGCCATTCCTACTTCAGGGGGCGATGGCTACACCTTC.

The chain combines TRBV7-8 with TRBJ1-2; no clear D gene. This CDR3 comprises 13 residues. Germline V CDR1 and CDR2: SGHVS, FQNEAQ. V dropped 7 bases and J dropped 0 bases, with 9 bases sitting between them. CDR3 DNA: TGTGCCAGCATCCCCTTCCCTAACTATGGCTACACCTTC. This encodes CASIPFPNYGYTF.

This chain connects TRBV7-9 to TRBJ2-1, with 10 bases aligning to TRBD2. CDR1 is SEHNR, CDR2 FQNEAQ, per germline (reference sequence). V shed 5 bases, J shed 3 bases, and the junction held 4 bases outside the gene matches. The CDR3 loop spans 15 amino acids. CDR3 sequence reads: CASSPSSGGYNEQFF. The CDR3 DNA reads TGTGCCAGCAGCCCGTCTAGCGGGGGCTACAATGAGCAGTTCTTC.

This clone occurred once. The chain couples TRBV7-3 to TRBJ2-3, with D possibly TRBD2 on 7 matching bases. Germline V gene sequence: CDR1 SGHTA, CDR2 FQGTGA. Trimming took 4 bases from V and 5 from J, leaving 22 bases between them. The length of the CDR3 is 17 residues. CDR3 region: CASSYLPRGAGGDTQYF. In DNA, the CDR3 is TGTGCCAGCAGCTACCTTCCCCGGGGGGCCGGGGGAGATACGCAGTATTTT.

This chain links TRBV19 with TRBJ2-2; D is perhaps TRBD2 (7 bases). From germline, CDR1 is LNHDA and CDR2 SQIVND (reference sequence). The V gene lost 6 bases and the J gene lost 6 bases, with 17 bases spanning the gap. The CDR3 sequence is 15 residues long. CDR3 protein: CASRVGGATAGELFF. CDR3 bases: TGTGCCAGTAGAGTAGGGGGGGCCACGGCCGGGGAGCTGTTTTTT. The whole variable domain, remainder taken from reference TRBV19 and TRBJ2-2, is DGGITQSPKYLFRKEGQNVTLSCEQNLNHDAMYWYRQDPGQGLRLIYYSQIVNDFQKGDIAEGYSVSREKKESFPLTVTSAQKNPTAFYLCASRVGGATAGELFFGEGSRLTVL.

This clone has only a few counts. Written as DNA, the CDR3 is TGTGCCAGCAGCTGGGCCTCAGGGGGCGGAAACATTCAGTACTTC. This gives the protein CASSWASGGGNIQYF. The chain carries TRBV13 and TRBJ2-4; 8 bases map to TRBD1. Trimming at V came to 4 bases and at J to 6 bases, leaving 8 bases not matched to a gene. CDR1 is PRHDT, CDR2 FYEKMQ, per germline (reference sequence). This CDR3 is 15 amino acids long.

The chain joins TRBV9 to TRBJ2-7; 13 nucleotides align to TRBD2. Germline V gene data show CDR1 as SGDLS and CDR2 as YYNGEE. With V trimmed by 2 bases and J by 2 bases, 7 bases remained unmatched. This CDR3 is built from 17 residues. The CDR3 sequence is CASSVTSGGLGTYEQYF. DNA of the CDR3: TGTGCCAGCAGCGTGACTAGCGGGGGGCTGGGGACCTACGAGCAGTACTTC.

V is TRBV30 and J is TRBJ1-2; D is undetermined. With 7 bases removed from V and 3 bases from J, the gap between germline ends came to 15 bases. The CDR3 sequence is 13 residues long. The germline CDR1 and CDR2 sequences are GTSNPN and SVGIG (reference sequence). CDR3 residues: CASDYPLYYGYTF. For the CDR3, the DNA is TGTGCCTCCGACTATCCTCTCTACTATGGCTACACCTTC.

This clone was recorded only once. The chain couples TRBV6-6 to TRBJ1-1; 8 bases match TRBD1. The CDR3 is 12 residues long. Germline V gene lookup returns CDR1 MNHNY and CDR2 SVGAGI (reference sequence). V gave up 6 bases and J gave up 6 bases; unmatched junction bases: 3. The CDR3 loop is CASRKTGAEAFF. CDR3 coding DNA: TGTGCCAGCAGAAAGACAGGGGCTGAAGCTTTCTTT.